This T cell receptor (beta chain) emerged from a study of T cells in Graves' hyperthyroidism and ophthalmopathy. This clonotype was counted ten times or more. Regions amplified from RNA transcripts were the TCR beta CDR3 regions. Carried out on the TCR CDR3, a first-round RT-PCR used the HTBI primer set. TCRdb processed the multiplex PCR reads anew with MiXCR; each CDR3 protein has one entry. The profile covers about 47,000 distinct CDR3 sequences, with roughly 50% appearing a single time and around a third taken by the ten largest. Trimming shortened V by 9 bases and J by 1 base, and 9 bases separated the two germline ends. Looked up from germline, CDR1 is MDHEN and CDR2 is SYDVKM. CDR3 length equals 13 residues.

The sequence was obtained from a man in his late teens or twenties with Graves' hyperthyroidism. What was sequenced was peripheral blood or thyroid tissue (not recorded which). This chain uses TRBV28 with TRBJ2-2; D may match TRBD1 or TRBD2 (5 bases each). CDR3 amino acids: CASEGRNTGELFF. CDR3 bases: TGTGCCAGTGAGGGGAGGAACACCGGGGAGCTGTTTTTT.